Below, 2 T cell receptor beta chains from the same sample are listed, as sequenced in a study of a mutant IDH1 vaccine in newly diagnosed glioma. TCRdb keeps only in-frame clones here, not all; method: immunoSEQ multiplex PCR. This sample yields 30,000 to 40,000 clones, of which 80% are seen a single time; more than 8.5% belongs to the top ten. Specified time point: baseline, week 1 (first vaccination visit). Treatment specified: pre-vaccination baseline after standard-of-care therapy. The source was peripheral blood mononuclear cells (PBMCs), collected from a glioma patient treated with radiotherapy, temozolomide or both. The receptors were gathered from a man aged 45 to 65 with glioma. Some clones in this sample may be carry-over from other donors' samples.

V usage is TRBV15 and J usage is TRBJ2-5, with D tentatively TRBD2 (6 bases). Germline loops: CDR1 LNHNV, CDR2 YYDKDF (reference sequence). The CDR3 extends over 19 amino acids. With 1 base removed from V and 5 bases from J, the gap between germline ends came to 26 bases. The CDR3 protein is CATSRVLDGTLRVGETQYF. The CDR3 DNA reads TGTGCCACCAGCAGAGTGCTGGACGGGACTTTACGGGTTGGGGAGACCCAGTACTTC.

The chain employs TRBV18 and TRBJ1-4; 7 bases line up with TRBD1. The germline CDR1 and CDR2 sequences are KGHSH and LQKENI. This CDR3 is built from 14 residues. J was trimmed by 5 bases and V by 2 bases; bases with no gene match: 2. The CDR3 sequence: CASSPDRANEKLFF. For the CDR3, the DNA is TGTGCCAGCTCACCAGACAGGGCCAATGAAAAACTGTTTTTT.